The present TCR beta chain was sequenced within a study of CD8 T cells in ankylosing spondylitis. Findings and limits, study-wide: As reported, disease-linked clones showed significant enrichment in matched ankylosing spondylitis synovial fluid.

Germline CDR1 and CDR2: LGHDT and YNNKEL (reference sequence). After removal of 4 bases from V and 9 bases from J, the junction contained 5 bases not matched to a gene. CDR3 length: 13 amino acids. MiXCR, applied by TCRdb to the 5' RACE reads, yields one record per CDR3 protein. The sample shows nearly 250,000 distinct CDR3 sequences, roughly 32% of them seen only once. To note about this clonotype: The antigen is undetermined.

The sequence was collected from a male donor with ankylosing spondylitis or in good health (not recorded which). The chain has TRBV3-1 and TRBJ2-1; 8 bases map to TRBD2. Sequencing used blood, either unsorted or a sorted T cell fraction (not recorded which). The CDR3 DNA follows: TGTGCCAGCAGCCCGGGACTAGATCCTGAGCAGTTCTTC. Its protein product is CASSPGLDPEQFF.